This TCR beta chain was observed in a study of T cells expressing NK-cell markers. As for the study in general: It was sorted CD3+CD56-NKG2C+, CD3+CD56+NKG2C- and CD3+CD56+NKG2C+ T cells that provided the TCR beta repertoires. Just one sequenced donor of eight was HCMV-seronegative, while seven were seropositive. Study observations and caveats: Whether expanded NKG2C+ T cell clones recognized HCMV stayed uncertain. Topping the CD3+CD56-NKG2C+ fraction as well were these clonotypes, in a handful of donors.

TCRdb reworked the 5' RACE reads into one entry per CDR3 protein, no DNA. This repertoire includes roughly 390,000 distinct CDR3 sequences. Germline values: CDR1 SGHAT, CDR2 FQNNGV. This CDR3 is 18 amino acids long. Notes on this clonotype: What it recognizes is unknown.

This clonotype originated in a man aged 18 to 69 in good health. The chain recombines TRBV11-2 with TRBJ2-2. Sequenced input: blood T cells: a sorted CD56 or NKG2C T cell subset, CD4+ or CD8+ T cells, or bulk PBMC T cells (not recorded which). CDR3 sequence reads: CASSFSRVGFANTGELFF.